This T cell receptor (beta chain) came from a study of shared clonotypes between healthy human individuals (dated by TCRdb to about 2020). For the wider study: A couple of women and a few men aged 18 to 49 years were included in the cohort. Different laboratories and diverse techniques were used to prepare libraries and sequence TCR repertoires, to increase sequencing depth and limit assay-specific biases. To estimate repertoire size and how much clonotype sharing occurs between individuals, the study deeply sequenced the blood TCR repertoires of several healthy adults. Per donor, leukapheresis produced somewhere between about 0.85 and 8.9 billion PBMCs. Per donor, three plates each were used for CD4 naive and CD4 memory, two for CD8 naive, and one for CD8 memory.

About this clone: This clone's antigen is unknown. No qualities accompany the bases; no much larger clone lies one base away.

Using the deep immunoSEQ assay, multiplex PCR amplified TCR CDR3 regions from genomic DNA. Extracted genomic DNA from each cell subset was distributed evenly across all wells of several immunoSEQ 96-well plates, and each plate was treated as a replicate. For sorted subsets, each replicate PCR was loaded with about 0.2 ug genomic DNA, equivalent to 30,000 to 35,000 T cell genomes. Purified libraries were quantified with a Qubit 3.0 fluorometer, sized on a Bioanalyzer 2100, and re-quantified with the KAPA Library Quantification kit. Each immunoSEQ 96-well plate was sequenced on its own single-read 150-cycle Illumina NextSeq 550 flow cell. Per the source publication's procedure: Because the immunoSEQ output held only junctional sequences and lacked quality scores, the filtering could not match the filtering applied to full-length reads. To assign V/J genes and CDR3, sequences were annotated against IMGT germline references using PyIR, a Python wrapper for IgBLAST v1.9. Any read was removed if the V/J assignment was weak (E-value above 1e-6), the CDR3 was missing, or the read contained stop codons, out-of-frame junctions, or ambiguous translated residues. V3J clonotypes were defined as sequences sharing an identical inferred V gene, J gene, and CDR3 amino acid sequence. Percentage overlap between repertoires was computed as shared unique clonotypes divided by the size of the smaller repertoire. Repertoire richness was assessed with RTK rarefaction, the Chao1 estimator, and Recon v2.1 estimates of unobserved clonotypes. For all TCRbeta clonotypes obtained by the gDNA method from a handful of donors, generation probabilities were computed with OLGA. TCRdb carries this immuneACCESS record with in-frame sequences only. Its versions omit some clonotypes, under half of them owing to an unresolved V gene in the studies checked, with the rest unexplained. From that table come the V and J calls and clone size; the DNA was used to work out D and trimming. The sample data list around 600,000 clones, and 98% of these were observed just once. The ten top clones hold 0.3% of the sample.

The full study reports these points: The genetic and exposure-history diversity represented was limited by the small number of donors. When a few donors were compared, the shared fraction of clonotypes was 5% to 6.5% for naive CD4, more than 3% for naive CD8, 2.3% for memory CD4, and 0.4% for memory CD8. Clonotypes shared by all four sorted-subset donors showed higher generation probabilities than non-shared clonotypes. Estimated clonotype richness was generally larger for naive than for memory subsets. Even with the large sequencing depth, rarefaction of the sorted-subset datasets indicated that sequencing was incomplete. Sampling was restricted to blood, and TCR repertoires in tissues likely differ from the TCR repertoires found in blood. Based on pairwise subsampling, the degree of clonotype sharing among donors was expected to be affected by sequencing depth.

Reading from cysteine to phenylalanine, the CDR3 counts 13 amino acids. CDR3 DNA only is kept here, 39 bases in frame from base 1. The junction shows trimming of 0 bases on V and 11 bases on J, plus 14 bases between the germline ends. The germline V gene (reference sequence) supplies CDR1 SGHNT and CDR2 YYREEE. CD8 naive samples consisted of CD45RO-negative cells that were positively selected for CCR7, yielding a CD45RA+CCR7+ population without TemRA cells. Healthy HIV-negative adults with no recently reported acute infections or vaccinations were included as donors. Every donor was a Caucasian adult residing in Nashville, Tennessee, USA. Blood was collected by leukapheresis, and PBMCs were isolated by Ficoll-Histopaque density gradient centrifugation and then cryopreserved in liquid nitrogen vapor phase. Analytical flow cytometry was used to check the purity and quantity of each magnetically sorted T cell population. Genomic DNA was isolated from each sorted fraction and quantified by UV absorbance on a Nanodrop 2000c.

The sequencing sample was made of naive CD8+ T cells sorted from blood. The cell subset or site label, read with the paper, signifies: CD45RA+CCR7+. The chain couples TRBV5-4 to TRBJ1-1, with TRBD1 perhaps the D gene, on 6 matching bases. The receptor comes from a man between 25 and 39 years old in good health. At the DNA level, the sequence is TGTGCCAGCAGCTTGGAGGGACACACCGAGGCTTTCTTT. This codes for CASSLEGHTEAFF.